One and the same sample provided the 23 T cell receptor beta chains below, sequenced in a study of Ad26.COV2.S vaccination and SARS-CoV-2 variants. Data came from immunoSEQ multiplex PCR; TCRdb stores just in-frame clones and leaves some out. In the table there are 290,000 or so clones, roughly 86% of which are singletons. Treatment: approximately 18 received Ad26.COV2.S at low or high dose, single or two shots; a few received placebo; per-sample allocation not given. Vaccine and placebo recipients were sampled on day 63 after the first injection. The input for sequencing was peripheral blood, taken in a trial of Ad26.COV2.S vaccine versus placebo. The receptors were sampled from a person between 18 and 60 years old who received the Ad26.COV2.S COVID-19 vaccine or a placebo.

This chain joins TRBV4-2 and TRBJ2-3; 9 bases align to TRBD2. The CDR3 sequence is 15 residues long. CDR1 is LGHNA, CDR2 YNFKEQ, per germline. V shed 6 bases, J shed 3 bases, and the junction held 7 bases outside the gene matches. CDR3 sequence (DNA): TGTGCCAGCAGTCTAGCCCTAGCGGGAACAGATACGCAGTATTTT. Its protein product is CASSLALAGTDTQYF.

This chain connects TRBV7-8 to TRBJ2-5, with TRBD1 as a possible D gene (6 bases). Germline CDR1 reads SGHVS; CDR2 reads FQNEAQ. The V end was cut by 1 base, the J end by 5 bases, with 11 bases between. This CDR3 is built from 14 residues. The CDR3 sequence is CASSLGQGWETQYF. CDR3 nucleotides: TGTGCCAGCAGCTTAGGCCAGGGGTGGGAGACCCAGTACTTC.

This chain joins TRBV6-2 or TRBV6-3 and TRBJ1-3; D perhaps matches TRBD1 (5 bases). Germline V CDR1 and CDR2: MNHEY, SVGEGT. V was clipped by 6 bases and J by 0 bases, with 12 bases between them. The CDR3 runs 15 residues. The DNA of the CDR3 is TGTGCCAGCAGCACCCGACAGAGCTCTGGAAACACCATATATTTT. This codes for CASSTRQSSGNTIYF.

This clone has a single count. The chain carries TRBV30 and TRBJ1-3, with D possibly matching TRBD1 (5 bases). Deletions cut 1 base from V and 0 bases from J, with 13 bases between. The V gene's germline CDR1 is GTSNPN and CDR2 SVGIG (reference sequence). This CDR3 contains 16 residues. The CDR3 here is CAWSARGVFSGNTIYF. The CDR3 region has the DNA TGTGCCTGGAGTGCTCGGGGGGTCTTCTCTGGAAACACCATATATTTT.

This rearrangement joins TRBV20-1 to TRBJ1-1, with 9 bases identical to TRBD1. The V gene's germline CDR1 is DFQATT and CDR2 SNEGSKA (reference sequence). The V segment lost 3 bases and the J segment 11 bases; nucleotides outside the gene matches: 4. This CDR3 is built from 11 residues. Here the CDR3 reads CSASGDRAAFF. DNA for the CDR3: TGCAGTGCTAGTGGGGACAGGGCCGCTTTCTTT.

The CDR3 nucleotides are TGCGCCAGCAGCTTGTTCTCTGGGGAGCTGTTTTTT. Its protein is CASSLFSGELFF. The chain has TRBV5-1 and TRBJ2-2; no firm D call. V was clipped by 1 base and J by 8 bases, with 6 bases between them. This CDR3 has 12 residues. CDR1 and CDR2 (germline): SGHRS, YFSETQ.

V is TRBV5-6 and J is TRBJ2-3, with D perhaps matching TRBD2 (6 bases). V lost 0 bases and J 2 bases, leaving 13 bases between the germline ends. The CDR3 totals 16 residues. Germline CDR1 SGHDT, CDR2 YYEEEE. CDR3 in DNA: TGTGCCAGCAGCTTGGTAGAGGGGACTCTCACAGATACGCAGTATTTT. Translation: CASSLVEGTLTDTQYF. Together with reference TRBV5-6 and TRBJ2-3, the CDR3 gives the full variable domain: DAGVTQSPTHLIKTRGQQVTLRCSPKSGHDTVSWYQQALGQGPQFIFQYYEEEERQRGNFPDRFSGHQFPNYSSELNVNALLLGDSALYLCASSLVEGTLTDTQYFGPGTRLTVL.

The chain joins TRBV11-3 to TRBJ2-1; the D gene is possibly TRBD2 (6 bases). In germline, CDR1 is SGHNT, CDR2 YENEEA. V was clipped by 4 bases and J by 8 bases, with 18 bases between them. There are 15 residues in the CDR3. CDR3 loop: CASSSDGAGRDEQFF. CDR3 sequence (DNA): TGTGCCAGCAGCTCCGATGGGGCGGGGCGCGATGAGCAGTTCTTC.

The chain uses TRBV27 and TRBJ2-7, with D perhaps matching TRBD1 or TRBD2 (5 bases each). The germline gives CDR1 MNHEY, CDR2 SMNVEV (reference sequence). V lost 5 bases and J lost 5, with 19 bases in between. The CDR3 contains 15 residues. The CDR3 DNA reads as TGTGCCAGCAGTCCGTACGGGGTTCAGGGTGACGAGCAGTACTTC. Its protein is CASSPYGVQGDEQYF.

The chain combines TRBV2 with TRBJ1-1; TRBD1 matches 8 bases. CDR1 is SNHLY, CDR2 FYNNEI, per germline. The CDR3 is 13 amino acids. With V trimmed by 2 bases and J by 6 bases, 2 bases remained unmatched. This chain's CDR3 is CASSERGQAEAFF. CDR3 nucleotide sequence: TGTGCCAGCAGTGAAAGGGGACAGGCTGAAGCTTTCTTT.

This clone was observed at least ten times. CDR3 in DNA: TGTGCCAGCAGCCAAGCGTCTGCAGGGGGCTACAATGAGCAGTTCTTC. Translating gives CASSQASAGGYNEQFF. J is TRBJ2-1 and V is TRBV3-1 (or the pseudogene TRBV3-2), with TRBD1 matching over 7 bases. This CDR3 comprises 16 residues. The germline V gene encodes CDR1 LGHDT and CDR2 YNNKEL (reference sequence). V lost 1 base and J lost 3; bases outside the gene matches: 6.

The chain uses TRBV7-8 and TRBJ2-7, with 13 bases that match TRBD2. The CDR3 extends over 17 amino acids. Germline assignment: CDR1 SGHVS and CDR2 FQNEAQ. J was trimmed by 4 bases and V by 1 base; bases with no gene match: 7. This chain's CDR3 is CASSLGGTSGIGYEQYF. The DNA of the CDR3 is TGTGCCAGCAGCTTAGGGGGGACTAGCGGGATAGGTTACGAGCAGTACTTC.

This clone has a single count. This sample also contains other DNA sequences that code for the same CDR3. The chain recombines TRBV6-5 with TRBJ1-1; the D is unclear. The CDR3 length is 13 residues. Germline CDR1 and CDR2: MNHEY and SVGAGI. The V and J ends lost 0 bases and 1 base respectively, with 3 bases between them. This CDR3 reads CASSYSTNTEAFF. The DNA for the CDR3 is TGTGCCAGCAGTTACTCTACGAACACTGAAGCTTTCTTT.

The rearrangement joins TRBV28 to TRBJ1-5; 7 bases are shared with TRBD1. J was trimmed by 6 bases and V by 11 bases; bases with no gene match: 10. Per the germline V gene, CDR1 is MDHEN and CDR2 is SYDVKM. This CDR3 is 13 amino acids long. The CDR3 here is CAGRQGGSQPQHF. The DNA of the CDR3 is TGTGCCGGACGACAGGGTGGATCTCAGCCCCAGCATTTT.

The rearrangement uses TRBV5-1 and TRBJ2-7; TRBD1 matches at 7 bases. Per the germline V gene, CDR1 is SGHRS and CDR2 is YFSETQ. The CDR3 is made up of 14 amino acids. V gave up 0 bases and J gave up 7 bases; unmatched junction bases: 7. The CDR3 loop is CASSLALTGREQYF. CDR3 sequence (DNA): TGCGCCAGCAGCTTGGCCCTGACAGGGCGAGAGCAGTACTTC.

V usage is TRBV30 and J usage is TRBJ2-7; 14 positions agree with TRBD2. Unmatched junction bases numbered 3, after V lost 2 bases and J lost 3 bases. This CDR3 has 15 amino acids. CDR1 and CDR2 from the germline V gene are GTSNPN and SVGIG (reference sequence). The CDR3 loop reads CAWSIGLAGGYEQYF. CDR3 coding DNA: TGTGCCTGGAGTATTGGACTAGCGGGGGGCTACGAGCAGTACTTC.

The gene calls are TRBV5-4 and TRBJ2-7; 10 bases align to TRBD1. This CDR3 has 15 amino acids. V was clipped by 3 bases and J by 0 bases; unmatched bases: 3. CDR1 is SGHNT and CDR2 is YYREEE in the germline V gene (reference sequence). The CDR3 sequence: CASSWGQGSSYEQYF. DNA for the CDR3: TGTGCCAGCAGCTGGGGACAGGGGAGCTCCTACGAGCAGTACTTC.

V and J are TRBV18 and TRBJ1-3; no definite D call. CDR1 is KGHSH and CDR2 is LQKENI in the germline V gene. The CDR3 totals 17 residues. Trimming took off 6 bases at V and 1 base at J, with 19 bases between the two ends. This chain's CDR3 is CASSPIDTIMSGNTIYF. The CDR3, as DNA: TGTGCCAGCTCGCCAATTGATACAATTATGTCTGGAAACACCATATATTTT.

The rearrangement links TRBV19 to TRBJ2-7, with D perhaps TRBD1 (5 bases). V was trimmed by 6 bases and J by 6 bases, leaving 18 bases between them. Germline lookup yields CDR1 LNHDA and CDR2 SQIVND (reference sequence). The CDR3 is made up of 14 amino acids. CDR3 in amino acids: CASRPTGADLEQYF. The CDR3 DNA follows: TGTGCCAGTAGGCCTACAGGAGCCGACCTCGAGCAGTACTTC.

The rearrangement joins TRBV3-1 (or the pseudogene TRBV3-2) to TRBJ1-1; D is possibly TRBD1 (5 bases). With 1 base removed from V and 11 bases from J, the gap between germline ends came to 17 bases. Looked up from germline, CDR1 is LGHDT and CDR2 is YNNKEL (reference sequence). This CDR3 is built from 14 residues. CDR3: CASSQGERGAGAFF. DNA of the CDR3: TGTGCCAGCAGCCAAGGGGAAAGGGGCGCGGGTGCTTTCTTT.

Written as DNA, the CDR3 is TGTGCCAGCAGTTTATCCCCTAGCAACGGGAATGAGCAGTTCTTC. Amino acid sequence: CASSLSPSNGNEQFF. V is TRBV28 and J is TRBJ2-1, with TRBD2 as a possible D gene (5 bases). Per germline, CDR1 MDHEN and CDR2 SYDVKM. The CDR3 is made up of 15 amino acids. V gave up 1 base and J gave up 7 bases, with 14 bases separating them.

This chain links TRBV10-2 with TRBJ2-3; D remains ambiguous. V was cut by 2 bases and J by 7 bases, with 7 bases left in between. Germline assignment: CDR1 WSHSY and CDR2 SAAADI. The CDR3 spans 12 residues. The CDR3 spells CASSETRNTQYF. Written as DNA, the CDR3 is TGCGCCAGCAGTGAGACACGTAATACGCAGTATTTT.

The chain links TRBV4-1 to TRBJ2-1; no firm D call. Trimming cost V 2 bases and J 15 bases, with 17 bases left between them. CDR3 length: 13 amino acids. From germline, CDR1 is MGHRA and CDR2 YSYEKL. This chain's CDR3 is CASSQIPSGKRFF. The CDR3 bases are TGCGCCAGCAGCCAAATCCCGTCAGGAAAACGGTTCTTC.